The rows below give T cell receptor beta chains drawn from one sample of a study of OX40 agonist ivuxolimab in advanced cancers. The data were produced by immunoSEQ multiplex PCR, yet TCRdb's version contains in-frame clones alone and is incomplete. The sample consists of tens of thousands of clones, nearly 90% of them appearing once. Here the sequenced sample was CD4+ or CD8+ T cells sorted from blood, taken in a trial of the OX40 agonist ivuxolimab. These receptors were taken from an adult with an advanced solid tumor such as melanoma, head and neck, liver or kidney cancer. Both conserved end residues are part of each CDR3. D genes are given only for firm matches. Rows may omit the clone size; those that give it use once, few, many or a size class.

j_gene	abundance	d_gene	v_gene	CDR3aa	CDR3nt
TRBJ1-3	.	TRBD1	TRBV7-9	CASSLGQGLSGNTIYF	TGTGCCAGCAGCCTCGGACAGGGGCTCTCTGGAAACACCATATATTTT
TRBJ2-3	.	.	TRBV27	CASTNPGRVTQYF	TGTGCCAGCACCAACCCCGGGCGGGTCACGCAGTATTTT
TRBJ2-7	once	.	TRBV28	CASIRTLGDTYEQYF	TGTGCCAGCATCCGGACCCTAGGGGATACCTACGAGCAGTACTTC
TRBJ2-7	once	.	TRBV7-3	CASSSSSGPNYEQYF	TGTGCCAGCAGCTCATCGTCGGGACCAAACTACGAGCAGTACTTC
TRBJ2-3	.	TRBD1	TRBV30	CAWSVQGAGGTQYF	TGTGCCTGGAGTGTACAGGGGGCAGGAGGCACGCAGTATTTT
TRBJ2-7	few	.	TRBV2	CASSVPQGRHEQYF	TGTGCCAGCAGCGTTCCCCAGGGGCGGCACGAGCAGTACTTC
TRBJ2-3	.	TRBD2	TRBV18	CASSPAGGRTDTQYF	TGTGCCAGCTCACCAGCGGGGGGCAGGACAGATACGCAGTATTTT
TRBJ2-5	once	.	TRBV9	CASSARGDLGETQYF	TGTGCCAGCAGCGCCCGGGGTGATTTAGGGGAGACCCAGTACTTC
TRBJ2-7	once	.	TRBV10-3	CATATVSSYEQYF	TGTGCCACCGCGACGGTTAGCTCCTACGAGCAGTACTTC
TRBJ1-1	.	.	TRBV7-9	CASSSSGWNTEAFF	TGTGCCAGCAGCAGTTCAGGGTGGAACACTGAAGCTTTCTTT
TRBJ2-7	.	.	TRBV7-4	CASRPRTPYEQYF	TGTGCCAGCAGACCGCGGACACCTTACGAGCAGTACTTC
TRBJ1-4	.	TRBD1	TRBV28	CASSEPRGLGKLFF	TGTGCCAGCAGTGAACCCAGGGGGCTCGGGAAACTGTTTTTT
TRBJ1-6	.	.	TRBV6-5	CASSYRHLNSPLHF	TGTGCCAGCAGTTACCGACACCTAAATTCACCCCTCCACTTT
TRBJ2-3	.	TRBD2	TRBV5-8	CASSLEAGGPSTDTQYF	TGTGCCAGCAGCTTGGAGGCGGGAGGCCCTAGCACAGATACGCAGTATTTT
TRBJ1-3	.	TRBD1	TRBV30	CAWTRTGGSGNTIYF	TGTGCCTGGACCAGGACAGGGGGCTCTGGAAACACCATATATTTT
TRBJ1-3	.	.	TRBV5-1	CASSLVAGGNTIYF	TGCGCCAGCAGCTTGGTAGCGGGGGGAAACACCATATATTTT
TRBJ2-2	few	.	TRBV5-1	CASSLGYRAGGELFF	TGCGCCAGCAGCTTGGGGTACAGGGCAGGCGGGGAGCTGTTTTTT
TRBJ2-7	.	.	TRBV9	CASSEGTGLYEQYF	TGTGCCAGCAGCGAAGGGACTGGTCTCTACGAGCAGTACTTC
TRBJ1-5	few	.	TRBV7-2	CASSPRGREDQPQHF	TGTGCCAGCAGCCCCCGCGGCAGGGAGGATCAGCCCCAGCATTTT
TRBJ1-2	once	TRBD1	TRBV10-3	CAISEGTGGGYGYTF	TGTGCCATCAGTGAAGGGACAGGGGGCGGGTATGGCTACACCTTC
TRBJ2-7	few	.	TRBV19	CASSIEGFGAYEQYF	TGTGCCAGTAGTATTGAGGGATTTGGGGCCTACGAGCAGTACTTC
TRBJ1-2	.	TRBD1	TRBV28	CASSQTGFYGYTF	TGTGCCAGCAGTCAGACAGGGTTCTATGGCTACACCTTC
TRBJ2-5	.	TRBD1	TRBV5-6	CASSYGTGGFQETQYF	TGTGCCAGCAGCTATGGGACAGGCGGCTTCCAAGAGACCCAGTACTTC
TRBJ1-2	.	.	TRBV29-1	CSVPSGQTNYGYTF	TGCAGCGTCCCGAGTGGGCAGACTAACTATGGCTACACCTTC
TRBJ1-5	.	.	TRBV5-1	CASSPGTVVNQPQHF	TGCGCCAGCAGCCCCGGGACGGTTGTCAATCAGCCCCAGCATTTT
TRBJ2-6	.	.	TRBV30	CAWSGQMIAGANVLTF	TGTGCCTGGAGCGGACAAATGATAGCTGGGGCCAACGTCCTGACTTTC
TRBJ2-7	.	TRBD1	TRBV7-2	CASSPRTGGRDEQYF	TGTGCCAGCAGCCCTAGAACAGGGGGCCGCGACGAGCAGTACTTC
TRBJ1-1	once	TRBD1	TRBV7-8	CASSLDRGEVSTEAFF	TGTGCCAGCAGCTTAGACAGGGGGGAGGTGAGCACTGAAGCTTTCTTT
TRBJ1-1	.	.	TRBV6-4	CASSREMNTEAFF	TGTGCCAGCAGTCGGGAGATGAACACTGAAGCTTTCTTT
TRBJ2-3	.	TRBD2	TRBV9	CASGTSGDTQYF	TGTGCCAGCGGGACTAGCGGGGATACGCAGTATTTT
TRBJ2-3	once	.	TRBV6-1	CASTGEFTDTQYF	TGTGCCAGCACCGGAGAGTTCACAGATACGCAGTATTTT
TRBJ2-7	once	.	TRBV9	CASSVVDAPGEQYF	TGTGCCAGCAGCGTAGTAGATGCTCCGGGGGAGCAGTACTTC
TRBJ1-2	.	.	TRBV7-2	CASSLKGSTEGYTF	TGTGCCAGCAGCTTAAAGGGAAGTACGGAAGGCTACACCTTC
TRBJ2-6	.	.	TRBV4-1	CASRGDGFFGANVLTF	TGCGCCAGCAGGGGGGACGGGTTCTTTGGGGCCAACGTCCTGACTTTC
TRBJ2-2	.	.	TRBV10-1	CASKDTGELFF	TGCGCCAGCAAGGACACCGGGGAGCTGTTTTTT
TRBJ2-7	.	.	TRBV18	CASSPRSVHEQYF	TGTGCCAGCTCACCACGGTCAGTCCACGAGCAGTACTTC
TRBJ1-2	once	.	TRBV4-3	CASSQQRSNYGYTF	TGCGCCAGCAGCCAGCAAAGATCTAACTATGGCTACACCTTC
TRBJ1-4	.	.	TRBV7-2	CASSLDHSGEKLFF	TGTGCCAGCAGCTTAGATCACTCGGGCGAAAAACTGTTTTTT
TRBJ1-6	.	.	TRBV9	CASSSGSGTSPLHF	TGTGCCAGCAGCTCAGGGAGCGGGACTTCACCCCTCCACTTT
TRBJ2-2	.	TRBD1	TRBV2	CASSLRTGTRFGELFF	TGTGCCAGCAGTCTACGGACAGGGACGAGATTCGGGGAGCTGTTTTTT
TRBJ2-3	.	.	TRBV6-1	CASSGSADTQYF	TGTGCCAGCAGTGGGTCAGCAGATACGCAGTATTTT
TRBJ2-5	.	TRBD1	TRBV7-2	CASSYAGQGAETQYF	TGTGCCAGCAGTTATGCGGGACAGGGGGCTGAGACCCAGTACTTC
TRBJ2-7	once	TRBD1	TRBV27	CASGTGSSYEQYF	TGTGCCAGCGGGACAGGGAGCTCCTACGAGCAGTACTTC
TRBJ1-6	.	.	TRBV25-1	CASSDPGYSPLHF	TGTGCCAGCAGTGATCCCGGCTATTCACCCCTCCACTTT
TRBJ2-4	.	TRBD1	TRBV5-1	CASSLGTGDIGIQYF	TGCGCCAGCAGTTTGGGGACAGGGGACATCGGCATTCAGTACTTC
TRBJ2-5	.	TRBD2	TRBV30	CAWSVPGLAGGRTQYF	TGTGCCTGGAGCGTTCCGGGACTAGCGGGGGGACGGACCCAGTACTTC
TRBJ1-1	.	.	TRBV13	CASSLEALMRGTTEAFF	TGTGCCAGCAGCTTAGAAGCACTTATGCGGGGAACCACTGAAGCTTTCTTT
TRBJ2-3	.	TRBD2	TRBV7-2	CASSPRGGVRDTQYF	TGTGCCAGCAGCCCGCGGGGAGGGGTTCGAGATACGCAGTATTTT
TRBJ2-2	.	TRBD2	TRBV9	CASSPGLAGGVRGELFF	TGTGCCAGCAGCCCTGGACTAGCGGGAGGGGTTAGAGGGGAGCTGTTTTTT
TRBJ2-2	.	TRBD2	TRBV5-4	CASSLGSGTRQGGELFF	TGTGCCAGCAGCTTGGGTTCCGGGACTAGGCAGGGCGGGGAGCTGTTTTTT
TRBJ2-4	.	TRBD1	TRBV7-2	CASSLERDRGKNIQYF	TGTGCCAGCAGCTTAGAGAGGGACAGGGGGAAAAACATTCAGTACTTC
TRBJ2-5	.	TRBD2	TRBV14	CASSQDWQRGPKETQYF	TGTGCCAGCAGCCAAGATTGGCAGCGGGGGCCTAAGGAGACCCAGTACTTC
TRBJ1-3	.	.	TRBV28	CANRPGGSSGNTIYF	TGTGCCAACAGACCTGGCGGGAGCTCTGGAAACACCATATATTTT
TRBJ1-2	.	.	TRBV18	CASSPPGTAYGYTF	TGTGCCAGCTCACCCCCGGGCACAGCCTATGGCTACACCTTC